These 16 T cell receptor beta chains originate from one sample sequenced in a study of human T cells and chemical hapten exposure. Time point defined: patch test 2, 6 weeks after DPC sensitization. Treatment defined: therapeutic diphenylcyclopropenone sensitization with weekly scalp DPC. TCRdb passed the RACE reads through MiXCR, listing each CDR3 protein once. This table has tens of thousands of distinct CDR3 sequences, 8.5% appearing once. The sample consisted of whole blood, taken in connection with sensitization to the hapten diphenylcyclopropenone (DPC). The source is a woman aged 45-59 years with alopecia areata. Some clones in this sample may be carry-over from other donors' samples.

The sample holds many counts of this clonotype. CDR3 region: CSVDGGTEAFF. The CDR3, as DNA: TGCAGCGTTGACGGGGGGACTGAAGCTTTCTTT. The chain joins TRBV29-1 to TRBJ1-1; TRBD1 might be the D (5 bases). This CDR3 is 11 amino acids long. The V gene lost 3 bases and the J gene lost 5 bases, with 7 bases spanning the gap. Per germline, CDR1 SQVTM and CDR2 ANQGSEA.

This clonotype was seen a handful of times. V is TRBV10-3 and J is TRBJ2-3, with D possibly called TRBD1 or TRBD2 (5 bases each). The V end lost 2 bases, the J end lost 0 bases, and 24 bases lay between the germline ends. This CDR3 region has 20 residues. Germline V gene lookup returns CDR1 ENHRY and CDR2 SYGVKD. CDR3 nucleotides: TGTGCCATCAGTGAGAGGGGAGACAGATCCGAAGGCTCTAGCACAGATACGCAGTATTTT. This codes for CAISERGDRSEGSSTDTQYF.

This chain connects TRBV5-6 to TRBJ1-5; TRBD1 matches 8 bases. The length of the CDR3 is 14 residues. Trimming took 3 bases from V and 6 from J; bases not matched to a gene: 5. The V gene's germline CDR1 is SGHDT and CDR2 YYEEEE. CDR3 coding DNA: TGTGCCAGCAGCTACGGACAGGGCGGTCAGCCCCAGCATTTT. Translated: CASSYGQGGQPQHF.

This clonotype was seen repeatedly, ten times or more. The chain links TRBV19 to TRBJ1-5; 7 positions agree with TRBD1. Germline V gene lookup returns CDR1 LNHDA and CDR2 SQIVND (reference sequence). V trimming: 7 bases; J trimming: 0 bases; junction bases outside the gene matches: 9. The CDR3 runs to 16 residues. Here the CDR3 DNA reads TGTGCCAGTATCCAAGGGACAGCAGGTAGCAATCAGCCCCAGCATTTT. Translated: CASIQGTAGSNQPQHF.

This chain joins TRBV30 and TRBJ1-1; 7 positions agree with TRBD1. The CDR3 sequence is 13 residues long. The germline V gene encodes CDR1 GTSNPN and CDR2 SVGIG (reference sequence). V lost 3 bases and J lost 1; bases outside the gene matches: 2. The CDR3 coding sequence is TGTGCCTGGAGGCGACAGGGGAACACTGAAGCTTTCTTT. It codes for CAWRRQGNTEAFF.

Ten or more counts support this clonotype. J is TRBJ2-3 and V is TRBV13; D is uncertain. The CDR3 loop spans 14 amino acids. The germline V and J ends were trimmed by 3 bases and 2 bases, with 9 bases remaining between them. Germline values: CDR1 PRHDT, CDR2 FYEKMQ (reference sequence). The CDR3 here is CASSFRVLTDTQYF. The CDR3, as DNA: TGTGCCAGCAGCTTCCGGGTCCTCACAGATACGCAGTATTTT.

This clonotype came up a few times. This chain uses TRBV27 with TRBJ2-7; D is perhaps TRBD2 (7 bases). The V and J ends lost 2 bases and 2 bases respectively, with 16 bases between them. CDR3 length: 16 amino acids. Per germline, CDR1 MNHEY and CDR2 SMNVEV (reference sequence). This CDR3 is CASSLRSGGGAYEQYF. In DNA form, the CDR3 reads TGTGCCAGCAGTTTAAGGTCTGGAGGGGGGGCCTACGAGCAGTACTTC.

The V call is TRBV25-1, the J call TRBJ2-6; D call uncertain. Per the germline V gene, CDR1 is MGHDK and CDR2 is SYGVNS. Trimming left V 6 bases short and J 0 bases short, with 15 bases between. This CDR3 is built from 17 residues. The CDR3 coding sequence is TGTGCCAGCAGCTGGGTGGGCCCCTACTCTGGGGCCAACGTCCTGACTTTC. Amino acids: CASSWVGPYSGANVLTF.

Ten or more counts support this clonotype. This sequence joins TRBV4-2 and TRBJ1-1; weak D call: TRBD1 (5 bases). V was cut by 4 bases and J by 4 bases, with 16 bases left in between. The germline V gene encodes CDR1 LGHNA and CDR2 YNFKEQ. This CDR3 contains 15 residues. This chain's CDR3 is CASSPIGTRGTEAFF. In DNA form, the CDR3 reads TGTGCCAGCAGCCCTATCGGGACGAGAGGCACTGAAGCTTTCTTT.

This chain uses TRBV6-2 or TRBV6-3 with TRBJ2-6; 7 bases line up with TRBD1. The ends lost 7 bases at V and 4 bases at J; junction bases unmatched: 7. The V gene's germline CDR1 is MNHEY and CDR2 SVGEGT. This CDR3 region has 15 residues. This CDR3 reads CASIRGGTGANVLTF. As DNA, the CDR3 is TGTGCCAGCATCAGAGGGGGCACAGGGGCCAACGTCCTGACTTTC.

This clonotype was counted ten times or more. J is TRBJ2-3 and V is TRBV20-1, with 8 bases fitting TRBD2. The V gene end was trimmed by 0 bases and the J gene end by 1 base; junction bases not matched to a gene: 3. Germline assignment: CDR1 DFQATT and CDR2 SNEGSKA (reference sequence). The CDR3 is 15 amino acids. This CDR3 is CSARDSSGGTDTQYF. CDR3 DNA: TGCAGTGCTAGAGATAGTAGCGGGGGCACAGATACGCAGTATTTT.

This clonotype was seen repeatedly, ten times or more. The chain has TRBV20-1 and TRBJ2-3; 7 bases map to TRBD1. CDR1 is DFQATT, CDR2 SNEGSKA, per germline (reference sequence). With 1 base clipped from V and 2 bases from J, the junction kept 15 bases outside the gene matches. This CDR3 spans 18 amino acids. In DNA form, the CDR3 reads TGCAGTGCTAGAGGAGATTCTCCGGGACAGACTTTCACAGATACGCAGTATTTT. It encodes CSARGDSPGQTFTDTQYF.

This chain connects TRBV4-2 to TRBJ2-2, with a possible D match to TRBD2 (6 bases). The length of the CDR3 is 17 residues. The germline gives CDR1 LGHNA, CDR2 YNFKEQ. V dropped 0 bases and J dropped 3 bases, with 14 bases sitting between them. The CDR3 sequence: CASSQDFRGIDTGELFF. CDR3 DNA: TGTGCCAGCAGCCAAGACTTTCGGGGGATTGACACCGGGGAGCTGTTTTTT.

The sample holds many counts of this clonotype. The chain joins TRBV6-5 to TRBJ1-1; D uncertain. Germline V gene data show CDR1 as MNHEY and CDR2 as SVGAGI. The CDR3 loop spans 15 amino acids. The V and J ends lost 0 bases and 4 bases respectively, with 12 bases between them. The CDR3 DNA follows: TGTGCCAGCAGTTACTCGTTCTGGTTAGGCACTGAAGCTTTCTTT. Translating it yields CASSYSFWLGTEAFF.

This clonotype has more than one count but fewer than ten. The V gene is TRBV2, the J gene TRBJ2-2, with 9 bases that match TRBD1. Trimming removed 7 bases from V and 6 bases from J; junction bases left unmatched: 12. CDR3 size: 16 residues. Germline lookup yields CDR1 SNHLY and CDR2 FYNNEI. CDR3 nucleotide sequence: TGTGCCAGCAACACGCCGGGACAGGGAGAGGCCGGGGAGCTGTTTTTT. Translated, it gives CASNTPGQGEAGELFF.

This clonotype was picked up one time. The chain is built from TRBV9 and TRBJ2-5, with D perhaps matching TRBD2 (7 bases). The V end lost 10 bases, the J end lost 7 bases, and 20 bases lay between the germline ends. Germline CDR1 reads SGDLS; CDR2 reads YYNGEE. This CDR3 comprises 13 residues. This CDR3 reads CALQGGGERTQYF. The CDR3 region has the DNA TGTGCCCTCCAAGGGGGGGGTGAAAGGACCCAGTACTTC.